The 9 T cell receptor beta chains reported below all come from one sample, sequenced in a study of blood T cells in healthy people across ages. A second about 7 to 12 cycle PCR used barcoded and J-beta primers. One entry per CDR3 protein, called by TCRdb with MiXCR from the 5' RACE reads. The sample has around 1.5 million distinct CDR3 sequences; around 42% are singletons. Source material: blood. Source of these receptors: a woman aged 18 to 35 in good health.

This clonotype turned up a few times. V gene TRBV20-1 combines with J gene TRBJ2-1, with D unclear. Between the trimmed V and J ends, which lost 6 bases and 10 bases, there was a span of 10 bases. The V gene's germline CDR1 is DFQATT and CDR2 SNEGSKA (reference sequence). The CDR3 runs to 10 residues. The DNA of the CDR3 is TGCAGTGCCCCTGGCGGAGAGCAGTTCTTC. Translated: CSAPGGEQFF.

This clonotype was detected a few times. The gene calls are TRBV4-1 and TRBJ2-5; 8 positions match TRBD1. CDR3 length: 15 residues. Losses at the gene ends were 3 bases for V and 1 base for J; bases not matched to a gene: 4. Germline assignment: CDR1 MGHRA and CDR2 YSYEKL. This CDR3 is CASSQHGTGQETQYF. CDR3 in DNA: TGCGCCAGCAGCCAGCACGGGACAGGCCAAGAGACCCAGTACTTC.

This clonotype appeared once. The gene calls are TRBV9 and TRBJ2-5; D unclear. The length of the CDR3 is 14 residues. The V end was cut by 0 bases, the J end by 1 base, with 7 bases between. The germline CDR1 and CDR2 sequences are SGDLS and YYNGEE. The CDR3 coding sequence is TGTGCCAGCAGCGTAGGCGTCAGCCAAGAGACCCAGTACTTC. Residues: CASSVGVSQETQYF.

The chain couples TRBV28 to TRBJ2-1, with 11 bases aligning to TRBD2. CDR1 is MDHEN, CDR2 SYDVKM, per germline. The CDR3 runs to 18 residues. The V and J ends lost 6 bases and 5 bases, in that order; junction bases with no gene match: 15. CDR3 coding DNA: TGTGCCAGCAGCCTCGGCTCGCTAGCGGGGGGCCAAAACAATGAGCAGTTCTTC. This translates into CASSLGSLAGGQNNEQFF.

V usage is TRBV5-5 and J usage is TRBJ1-1; no reliable D call. Germline assignment: CDR1 SGHKS and CDR2 YYEKEE (reference sequence). The length of the CDR3 is 15 residues. V was trimmed by 2 bases and J by 0 bases, leaving 11 bases between them. The CDR3 protein is CASSFVADLNTEAFF. In DNA form, the CDR3 reads TGTGCCAGCAGCTTTGTAGCCGACTTGAACACTGAAGCTTTCTTT.

This clonotype was counted a few times. This rearrangement joins TRBV20-1 to TRBJ2-3, with TRBD2 identical over 8 bases. Germline values: CDR1 DFQATT, CDR2 SNEGSKA (reference sequence). The V segment lost 6 bases and the J segment 1 base; nucleotides outside the gene matches: 6. The CDR3 is made up of 14 amino acids. As DNA, the CDR3 is TGCAGTGCCCGTAGCGGGACGGGCACAGATACGCAGTATTTT. Protein product: CSARSGTGTDTQYF.

The V call is TRBV7-6, the J call TRBJ1-5; 8 bases agree with TRBD1. The CDR3 contains 21 residues. J gave up 0 bases and V 7 bases, and 23 bases lay outside the gene matches. The germline V gene has CDR1 SGHVS and CDR2 FNYEAQ. CDR3 amino acids: CASTATGDAWEAGYSNQPQHF. Here the CDR3 DNA reads TGTGCCAGCACCGCGACAGGGGATGCGTGGGAGGCGGGGTATAGCAATCAGCCCCAGCATTTT.

This clonotype was found a few times. The CDR3 bases are TGCAGTGCTAGAGATTATACTAGCGGGCCCAATGAGCAGTTCTTC. Encoded protein: CSARDYTSGPNEQFF. The chain uses TRBV20-1 and TRBJ2-1, with 9 bases that match TRBD2. V dropped 0 bases and J dropped 6; count of bases not matched to a gene: 6. CDR3 length equals 15 residues. Per germline, CDR1 DFQATT and CDR2 SNEGSKA (reference sequence).

This chain joins TRBV13 and TRBJ2-5; D gene uncertain. The CDR3 extends over 14 amino acids. Between the trimmed V and J ends, which lost 4 bases and 11 bases, there was a span of 20 bases. The V gene's germline CDR1 is PRHDT and CDR2 FYEKMQ (reference sequence). The CDR3 nucleotides are TGTGCCAGCAGCTCCCCCTCCGTAACTTACGCGCAGTACTTC. It translates to CASSSPSVTYAQYF.